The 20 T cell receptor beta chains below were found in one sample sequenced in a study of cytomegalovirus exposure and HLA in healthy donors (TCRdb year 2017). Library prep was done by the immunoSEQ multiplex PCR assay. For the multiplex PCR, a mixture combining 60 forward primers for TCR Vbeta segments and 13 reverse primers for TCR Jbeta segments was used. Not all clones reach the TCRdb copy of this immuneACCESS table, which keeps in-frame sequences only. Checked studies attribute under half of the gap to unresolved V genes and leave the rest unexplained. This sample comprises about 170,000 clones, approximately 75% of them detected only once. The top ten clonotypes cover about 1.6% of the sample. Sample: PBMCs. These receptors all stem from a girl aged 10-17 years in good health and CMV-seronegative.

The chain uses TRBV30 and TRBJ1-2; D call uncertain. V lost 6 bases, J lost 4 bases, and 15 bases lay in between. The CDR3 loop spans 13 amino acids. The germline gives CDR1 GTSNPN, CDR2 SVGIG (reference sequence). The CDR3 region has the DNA TGTGCCTGTTTCGGGGAACGCGTCTATGGCTACACCTTC. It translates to CACFGERVYGYTF.

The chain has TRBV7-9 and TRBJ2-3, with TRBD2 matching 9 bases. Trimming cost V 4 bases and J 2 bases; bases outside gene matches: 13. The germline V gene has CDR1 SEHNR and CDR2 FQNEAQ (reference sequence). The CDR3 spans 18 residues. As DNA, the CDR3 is TGTGCCAGCAGCTATCCCTTCGAGACTAGCGGAAACACAGATACGCAGTATTTT. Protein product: CASSYPFETSGNTDTQYF.

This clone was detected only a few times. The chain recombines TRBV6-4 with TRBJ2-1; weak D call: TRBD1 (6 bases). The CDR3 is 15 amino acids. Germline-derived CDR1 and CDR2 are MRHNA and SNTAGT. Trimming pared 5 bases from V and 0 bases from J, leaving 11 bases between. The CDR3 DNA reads TGTGCCAGCAGTTGGACAGCCAGCTCCTACAATGAGCAGTTCTTC. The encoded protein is CASSWTASSYNEQFF.

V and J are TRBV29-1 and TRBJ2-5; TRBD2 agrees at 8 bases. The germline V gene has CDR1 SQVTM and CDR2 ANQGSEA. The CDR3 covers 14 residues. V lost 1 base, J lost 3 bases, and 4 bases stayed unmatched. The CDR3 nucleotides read TGCAGCGTTGAAGTAGCGGGGAGCGAAGAGACCCAGTACTTC. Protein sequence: CSVEVAGSEETQYF.

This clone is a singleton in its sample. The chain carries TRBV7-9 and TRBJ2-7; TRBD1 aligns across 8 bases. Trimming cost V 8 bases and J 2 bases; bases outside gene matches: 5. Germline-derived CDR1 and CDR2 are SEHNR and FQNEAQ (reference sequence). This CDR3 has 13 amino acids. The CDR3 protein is CASGRQGPYEQYF. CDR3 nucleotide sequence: TGTGCCAGCGGACGACAGGGGCCCTACGAGCAGTACTTC.

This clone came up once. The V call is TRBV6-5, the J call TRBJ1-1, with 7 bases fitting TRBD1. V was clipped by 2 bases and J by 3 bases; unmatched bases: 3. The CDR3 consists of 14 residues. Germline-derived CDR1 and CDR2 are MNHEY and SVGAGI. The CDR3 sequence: CASSYEGADTEAFF. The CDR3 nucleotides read TGTGCCAGCAGTTACGAGGGGGCAGACACTGAAGCTTTCTTT.

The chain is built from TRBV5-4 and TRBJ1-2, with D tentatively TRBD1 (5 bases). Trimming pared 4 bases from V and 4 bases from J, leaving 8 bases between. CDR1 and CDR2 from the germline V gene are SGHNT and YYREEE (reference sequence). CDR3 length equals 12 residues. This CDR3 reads CASSPDTYGYTF. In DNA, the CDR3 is TGTGCCAGCAGCCCGGACACCTATGGCTACACCTTC. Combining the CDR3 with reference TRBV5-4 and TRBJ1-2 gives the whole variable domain ETGVTQSPTHLIKTRGQQVTLRCSSQSGHNTVSWYQQALGQGPQFIFQYYREEENGRGNFPPRFSGLQFPNYSSELNVNALELDDSALYLCASSPDTYGYTFGSGTRLTVV.

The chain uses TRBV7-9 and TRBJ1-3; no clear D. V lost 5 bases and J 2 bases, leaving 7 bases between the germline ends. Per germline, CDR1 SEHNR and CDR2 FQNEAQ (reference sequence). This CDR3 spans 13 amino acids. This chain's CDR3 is CASSLSAGNTIYF. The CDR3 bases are TGTGCCAGCAGCCTCTCGGCTGGAAACACCATATATTTT.

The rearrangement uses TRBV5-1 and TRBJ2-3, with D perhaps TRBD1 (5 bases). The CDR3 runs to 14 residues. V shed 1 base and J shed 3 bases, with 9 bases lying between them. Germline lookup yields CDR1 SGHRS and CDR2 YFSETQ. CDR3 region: CASSLMQGTDTQYF. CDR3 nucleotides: TGCGCCAGCAGCTTGATGCAGGGTACAGATACGCAGTATTTT. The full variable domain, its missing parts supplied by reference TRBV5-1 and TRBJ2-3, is KAGVTQTPRYLIKTRGQQVTLSCSPISGHRSVSWYQQTPGQGLQFLFEYFSETQRNKGNFPGRFSGRQFSNSRSEMNVSTLELGDSALYLCASSLMQGTDTQYFGPGTRLTVL.

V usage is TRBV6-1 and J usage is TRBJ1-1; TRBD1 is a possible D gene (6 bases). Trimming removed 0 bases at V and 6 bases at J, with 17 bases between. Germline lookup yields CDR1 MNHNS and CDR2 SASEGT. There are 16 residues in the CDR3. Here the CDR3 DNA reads TGTGCCAGCAGTGAAGCGCTTCAGGGGCTTCGGGCTGAAGCTTTCTTT. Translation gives CASSEALQGLRAEAFF.

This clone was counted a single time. Here the CDR3 DNA reads TGTGCCAGCAGCCCCTGGGAGGGGGAGACTAATGAAAAACTGTTTTTT. The encoded protein is CASSPWEGETNEKLFF. The V call is TRBV28, the J call TRBJ1-4; a possible D gene is TRBD1 (6 bases). The length of the CDR3 is 16 residues. Trimming took 6 bases from V and 2 from J, leaving 16 bases between them. Germline V gene data show CDR1 as MDHEN and CDR2 as SYDVKM.

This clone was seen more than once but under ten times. DNA for the CDR3: TGTGCCAGCTCGCTCAGACTAGCCGAGAACACCGGGGAGCTGTTTTTT. Translated, it gives CASSLRLAENTGELFF. The rearrangement links TRBV18 to TRBJ2-2; TRBD2 agrees at 7 bases. V lost 6 bases and J lost 1; bases outside the gene matches: 8. The CDR3 is 16 amino acids. Germline V gene lookup returns CDR1 KGHSH and CDR2 LQKENI.

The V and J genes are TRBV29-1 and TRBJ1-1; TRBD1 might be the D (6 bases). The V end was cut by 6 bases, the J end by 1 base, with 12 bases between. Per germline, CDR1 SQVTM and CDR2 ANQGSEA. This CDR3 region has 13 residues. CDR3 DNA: TGCAGCGTCCGGCGGACAGCGAACACTGAAGCTTTCTTT. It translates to CSVRRTANTEAFF.

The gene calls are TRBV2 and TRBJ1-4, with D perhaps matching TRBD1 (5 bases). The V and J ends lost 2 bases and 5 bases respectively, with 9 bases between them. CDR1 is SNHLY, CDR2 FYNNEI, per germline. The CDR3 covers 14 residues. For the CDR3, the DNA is TGTGCCAGCAGTGAAACCGACAGAAATGAAAAACTGTTTTTT. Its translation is CASSETDRNEKLFF. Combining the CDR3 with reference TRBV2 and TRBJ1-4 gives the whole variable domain EPEVTQTPSHQVTQMGQEVILRCVPISNHLYFYWYRQILGQKVEFLVSFYNNEISEKSEIFDDQFSVERPDGSNFTLKIRSTKLEDSAMYFCASSETDRNEKLFFGSGTQLSVL.

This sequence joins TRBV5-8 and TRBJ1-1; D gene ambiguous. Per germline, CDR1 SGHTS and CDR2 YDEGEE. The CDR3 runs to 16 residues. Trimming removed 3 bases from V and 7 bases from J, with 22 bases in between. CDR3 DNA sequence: TGTGCCAGCAGCTCACCCCCCAGGAGGGTGAGCAATGAAGCTTTCTTT. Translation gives CASSSPPRRVSNEAFF.

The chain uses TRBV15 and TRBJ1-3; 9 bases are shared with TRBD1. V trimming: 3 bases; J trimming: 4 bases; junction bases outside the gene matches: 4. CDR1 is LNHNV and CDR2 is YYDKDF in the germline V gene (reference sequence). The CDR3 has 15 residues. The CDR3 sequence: CATSRDRGTGNTIYF. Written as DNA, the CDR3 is TGTGCCACCAGCAGGGACAGGGGCACAGGAAACACCATATATTTT.

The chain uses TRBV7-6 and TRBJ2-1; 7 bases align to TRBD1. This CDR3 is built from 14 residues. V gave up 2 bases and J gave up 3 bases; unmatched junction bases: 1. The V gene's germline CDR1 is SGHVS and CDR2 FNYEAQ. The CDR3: CASSLWTGYNEQFF. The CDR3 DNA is TGTGCCAGCAGCTTATGGACAGGCTACAATGAGCAGTTCTTC.

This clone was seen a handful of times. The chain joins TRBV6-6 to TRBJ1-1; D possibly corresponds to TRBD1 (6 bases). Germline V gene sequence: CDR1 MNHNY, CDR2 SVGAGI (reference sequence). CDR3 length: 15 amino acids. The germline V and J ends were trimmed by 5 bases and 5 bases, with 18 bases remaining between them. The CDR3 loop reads CASSATGSGLTEAFF. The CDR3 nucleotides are TGTGCCAGCAGTGCAACAGGGTCCGGGCTAACTGAAGCTTTCTTT.

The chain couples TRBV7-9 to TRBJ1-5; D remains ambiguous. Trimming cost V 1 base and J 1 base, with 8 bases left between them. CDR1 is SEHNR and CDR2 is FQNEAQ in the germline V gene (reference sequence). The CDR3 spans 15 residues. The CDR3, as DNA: TGTGCCAGCAGCTTAGGAGACACCAGCAATCAGCCCCAGCATTTT. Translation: CASSLGDTSNQPQHF.

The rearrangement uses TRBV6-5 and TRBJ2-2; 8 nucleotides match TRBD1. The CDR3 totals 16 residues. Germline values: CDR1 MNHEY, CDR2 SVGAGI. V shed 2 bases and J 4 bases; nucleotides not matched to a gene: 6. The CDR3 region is CASSYHQGAGTGELFF. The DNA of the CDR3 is TGTGCCAGCAGTTACCACCAGGGGGCAGGCACCGGGGAGCTGTTTTTT.